This TCR beta chain came from a study of monozygotic twins with inflammatory bowel disease (dated by TCRdb to about 2019). Background on the whole study: A total of some 30 monozygotic twin pairs were included in the full study, comprising nine German pairs (four IBD-concordant, five IBD-discordant) and 19 IBD-discordant Danish pairs. The search for disease-associated traits relied mainly on comparing IBD patients with their genetically identical healthy co-twins within discordant pairs. Each individual had, on average, about 151 000 unique TCRalpha sequences and 181 000 unique TCRbeta sequences available for analysis. What the authors observed across the whole study: The analysis was unable to tell apart different T cell subtypes. TCRbeta repertoire diversity, by inverse Simpson index, was decreased in IBD patients compared with their healthy co-twins. No single strong signal or clonotype linked to IBD turned up in the results, so the idea that one exists was not supported. Repertoire similarity did not differ between concordant and discordant twins, possibly due to limited statistical power. Fewer clonotypes were shared with other individuals by IBD patients than by healthy twins, most markedly in patients showing signs of disease activity. Background noise and inter-individual variability may have been introduced into the repertoires by the differing immunosuppressive treatments among patients.

Regarding this clonotype: Its antigen is still unknown.

From each donor, an approximately 2.5 ml peripheral blood sample was collected into PAXgene tubes and kept at -80 degrees C. Without T cell sorting, total RNA was isolated from whole blood using the PAXgene blood miRNA kit on an automated QIAcube. Deep TCRalpha and TCRbeta repertoire profiling with unique molecular barcoding was performed on peripheral blood of monozygotic twin pairs concordant or discordant for inflammatory bowel disease. Smoking habits were recorded for all twin pairs, and each individual was classified as a current, former or never smoker. The library was produced with 5' RACE. For each TCR library, around 4,000 ng of total RNA was used. For each sample, cDNA synthesis was carried out in eight separate reactions using SMARTScribe reverse transcriptase. During cDNA synthesis, unique molecular identifiers containing a 6-nucleotide sample barcode were introduced by template switching. Two nested PCRs of about 17 and 10 cycles amplified the TCRalpha and TCRbeta cDNA, and bead purification followed each PCR. Before amplification, the cDNA was both treated with uracil DNA-glycosylase and purified with the QIAquick PCR purification kit. In the second PCR, Illumina TruSeq-compatible adapters and sample-specific barcodes were added. TapeStation and Qubit were used to check library quality and concentration, and 5 ng of each library went into the pool. The pooled libraries were sequenced with 2 x 100 bp reads and custom sequencing primers on an Illumina HiSeq2500 single-index Rapid Run. The paper's processing steps were these. PCR and sequencing errors were corrected by UMI-based consensus assembly using MiGEC version 1.2.6. MiXCR version 2.1.1 was used to carry out V(D)J alignment, clonotype assembly and CDR3 extraction. To normalise gene usage, clonotype sharing and MAIT/NKT TCR abundance, the analysis used the top 1000, 10 000 and 20 000 clonotypes per sample. Diversity was computed as the inverse Simpson index with the vegan R package after downsampling to 27 000 UMIs. Paired Mann-Whitney U tests were applied to discordant twin pairs, with Benjamini-Hochberg correction for multiple testing. The reads were reprocessed in TCRdb, with one entry per CDR3 protein sequence and no accompanying DNA. It is TCRdb's table, rather than the study itself, that gives the V and J calls and clone size. The sample table includes over 200,000 distinct CDR3 sequences. Approximately 1.6% of the sample rests with the top ten.

Sequenced: blood. The source is a human donor with ulcerative colitis or Crohn's disease, or a healthy co-twin of an affected twin (not recorded which).

CDR3 loop: CSAVARSVNEAFF. The rearranged segments are TRBV20-1 and TRBJ1-1. The germline V gene (reference sequence) gives CDR1 as DFQATT and CDR2 as SNEGSKA. The CDR3 spans 13 residues, from the cysteine through the phenylalanine. Only the protein sequence is given.